This TCR beta chain was sequenced in a study of lung T cells in sarcoidosis with Löfgren's syndrome (dated 2017 in TCRdb). Regarding the research as a whole: Sarcoidosis was described as a granulomatous, mainly pulmonary disease marked by CD4+ T cell accumulation in bronchoalveolar lavage fluid. The repertoire analyses focused on Löfgren's syndrome patients.

Results and caveats for the whole study, not just this receptor: TRAV12-1 and TRBV2 CDR3 motifs were reported to be shared among multiple Löfgren's syndrome patients, suggesting public CD4+ TCR repertoires. Recognition of a sarcoidosis-associated antigen was only suggested, and the antigen itself remained putative and was not identified. In alphabeta pairing analysis, TRAV12-1 preferentially paired with TRBV2, and these paired TCRs showed CDR3 homology. In Lofgren's syndrome patients, relative to control subjects, TRAV12-1 and TRBV2 were reported to be the most expanded V gene segments.

Instrument used: Illumina MiSeq. TCRdb reran the public reads through fastp at Q25 and MiXCR, keeping productive beta chains. For every CDR3 protein sequence, its rows merge into one entry that carries the most common genes and DNA. Across this sample there are some 19,000 distinct CDR3 sequences, with 21% seen only once. Together, the top ten hold around 0.8% of the sample. TCR repertoires were profiled from CD4+ T cells obtained by bronchoalveolar lavage. Trimming takes 4 bases from V and 5 bases from J, and the germline ends sit 11 bases apart. Taken from cysteine to phenylalanine, the CDR3 has 12 residues. The DNA shown is the 36-base CDR3, in frame from base 1. The germline V gene (reference sequence) yields DFQATT for CDR1 and SNEGSKA for CDR2. This clonotype occurred many times. The clone's antigen remains unknown. Base qualities are not recorded, but no much larger clone differs from it by a single base.

Here the chain combines TRBV20-1 and TRBJ1-2, with no confidently assigned D gene. The clonotype comes from a human donor with sarcoidosis (Löfgren's syndrome or another form), or a control subject (not recorded which). The material sequenced was CD4+ T cells from bronchoalveolar lavage. The DNA sequence is as follows: TGCAGTGCTACCCCTTACGAGTATGGCTACACCTTC. This is translated as CSATPYEYGYTF.